This passage covers 30 T cell receptor beta chains from one sample sequenced in a study of cytomegalovirus exposure and HLA in healthy donors. Primers for the PCR totalled 60 Vbeta and 13 Jbeta. Here immunoSEQ multiplex PCR was the method, and the copy in TCRdb shows in-frame clones only, minus some. The sample yields around 150,000 clones, around 81% seen once. Specimen: PBMCs. These receptor sequences come from a woman in her thirties or forties in good health and CMV-seronegative.

The chain combines TRBV19 with TRBJ2-1, with 8 nucleotides matching TRBD2. The CDR3 is 14 residues long. Germline V gene sequence: CDR1 LNHDA, CDR2 SQIVND (reference sequence). The junction had 9 bases not matched to a gene; V was cut back by 9 bases and J by 5 bases. In DNA form, the CDR3 reads TGTGCCAGCCGCTGGGGCGGGAGGAACAATGAGCAGTTCTTC. It translates to CASRWGGRNNEQFF.

The V and J genes are TRBV12-5 and TRBJ1-4, with 9 positions matching TRBD1. The V gene's germline CDR1 is LGHNT and CDR2 FRNRAP. V gave up 5 bases and J gave up 7 bases; unmatched junction bases: 2. This CDR3 is built from 13 residues. In DNA, the CDR3 is TGTGCTAGTGGTACAGGGGGCGGTGAAAAACTGTTTTTT. Translated, it gives CASGTGGGEKLFF.

The chain recombines TRBV5-1 with TRBJ2-7; TRBD2 agrees at 9 bases. The CDR3 is made up of 15 amino acids. J lost 3 bases, V lost 0 bases, and 4 bases had no gene match. Germline-derived CDR1 and CDR2 are SGHRS and YFSETQ. The CDR3 nucleotides are TGCGCCAGCAGCTTGGAGGCTAGCGGGAACTACGAGCAGTACTTC. Its protein product is CASSLEASGNYEQYF.

This clone was recorded once. The chain couples TRBV5-1 to TRBJ2-1; 10 positions match TRBD2. The germline gives CDR1 SGHRS, CDR2 YFSETQ. This CDR3 is 14 amino acids long. Trimming removed 2 bases from V and 8 bases from J; junction bases left unmatched: 4. The CDR3 reads CASSLGLAVDEQFF. CDR3 DNA: TGCGCCAGCAGCTTAGGACTAGCGGTCGATGAGCAGTTCTTC. The full variable domain, its missing parts supplied by reference TRBV5-1 and TRBJ2-1, is KAGVTQTPRYLIKTRGQQVTLSCSPISGHRSVSWYQQTPGQGLQFLFEYFSETQRNKGNFPGRFSGRQFSNSRSEMNVSTLELGDSALYLCASSLGLAVDEQFFGPGTRLTVL.

In its sample, this clone was seen once. The chain is built from TRBV10-3 and TRBJ2-2; a possible D gene is TRBD1 (5 bases). The CDR3 has 14 amino acids. In germline, CDR1 is ENHRY, CDR2 SYGVKD. V lost 0 bases to trimming and J lost 5 bases, with 7 bases between them. CDR3 bases: TGTGCCATCAGTGAGTCGAAGGGGACCGGGGAGCTGTTTTTT. Translating it yields CAISESKGTGELFF.

The chain links TRBV29-1 to TRBJ1-2, with 9 bases identical to TRBD1. After removal of 7 bases from V and 6 bases from J, the junction contained 12 bases not matched to a gene. CDR1 is SQVTM and CDR2 is ANQGSEA in the germline V gene. The CDR3 runs to 14 residues. The CDR3 coding sequence is TGCAGCGCCGGCACCGGGACAGGGAACAATGGCTACACCTTC. Amino acids: CSAGTGTGNNGYTF.

The chain uses TRBV5-1 and TRBJ2-3, with a possible D match to TRBD2 (6 bases). Germline V gene data show CDR1 as SGHRS and CDR2 as YFSETQ. V was cut by 0 bases and J by 0 bases, with 11 bases left in between. The CDR3 runs to 16 residues. CDR3: CASSLAAGTSTDTQYF. The CDR3 DNA reads as TGCGCCAGCAGCTTGGCCGCGGGAACAAGCACAGATACGCAGTATTTT.

This chain connects TRBV25-1 to TRBJ2-5; TRBD1 is a possible D gene (6 bases). The J call is doubtful: the DNA matches TRBJ2-7 better. Germline V gene lookup returns CDR1 MGHDK and CDR2 SYGVNS. This CDR3 is built from 12 residues. CDR3 coding DNA: TGTGCCAGCAGTGAAACAGGGTACGAGCAGTACTTC. It is translated as CASSETGYEQYF.

The V gene is TRBV11-2, the J gene TRBJ1-2, with 7 bases matching TRBD1. Trimming took 5 bases from V and 4 from J; bases not matched to a gene: 10. This CDR3 has 15 residues. From germline, CDR1 is SGHAT and CDR2 FQNNGV. In DNA form, the CDR3 reads TGTGCCAGCAGCCTACAGGGGAGTGTCGGCTATGGCTACACCTTC. Amino acid sequence: CASSLQGSVGYGYTF.

The chain is built from TRBV6-4 and TRBJ2-1; the match to TRBD2 covers 7 bases. V was clipped by 0 bases and J by 8 bases; unmatched bases: 7. The CDR3 runs 15 residues. Germline V gene lookup returns CDR1 MRHNA and CDR2 SNTAGT. In nucleotides, the CDR3 is TGTGCCAGCAGTGACTCACACGGGAGGAGGGATGAGCAGTTCTTC. Its translation is CASSDSHGRRDEQFF.

This CDR3 reads CASKYADTQYF. DNA for the CDR3: TGTGCCAGTAAATATGCAGATACGCAGTATTTT. This sequence joins TRBV2 and TRBJ2-3; no reliable D call. V was trimmed by 9 bases and J by 4 bases, leaving 8 bases between them. In germline, CDR1 is SNHLY, CDR2 FYNNEI. The CDR3 runs 11 residues.

A single count supports this clone. The V call is TRBV27, the J call TRBJ1-1, with D possibly TRBD1 on 6 matching bases. Trimming left V 0 bases short and J 11 bases short, with 13 bases between. This CDR3 comprises 13 residues. Per the germline V gene, CDR1 is MNHEY and CDR2 is SMNVEV (reference sequence). In DNA, the CDR3 is TGTGCCAGCAGTTTATCATCGGCAGGGGAGGCTTTCTTT. This encodes CASSLSSAGEAFF.

This clone ranks as medium-sized (0.01 to 0.1%). The rearrangement uses TRBV6-4 and TRBJ2-1; 9 positions match TRBD2. The CDR3 is 15 amino acids. Per germline, CDR1 MRHNA and CDR2 SNTAGT. Trimming removed 5 bases from V and 10 bases from J; junction bases left unmatched: 12. Written as DNA, the CDR3 is TGTGCCAGCAGTACGGATAGCGGGAGTTCTTGGGAGCAGTTCTTC. Its translation: CASSTDSGSSWEQFF.

The rearrangement links TRBV29-1 to TRBJ1-4; 8 nucleotides line up with TRBD1. The junction had 8 bases not matched to a gene; V was cut back by 4 bases and J by 7 bases. The CDR3 has 14 residues. The germline V gene encodes CDR1 SQVTM and CDR2 ANQGSEA. The CDR3 here is CSVGVRGLGEKLFF. CDR3 DNA sequence: TGCAGCGTTGGGGTCAGGGGGCTCGGTGAAAAACTGTTTTTT.

Here the CDR3 DNA reads TGTGCCAGCAGTGAAATTATAATTAGCACAGATACGCAGTATTTT. Translation gives CASSEIIISTDTQYF. This chain uses TRBV6-1 with TRBJ2-3; D is unclear. Trimming took 2 bases from V and 0 from J, leaving 9 bases between them. The V gene's germline CDR1 is MNHNS and CDR2 SASEGT. The CDR3 loop spans 15 amino acids.

The chain carries TRBV7-6 and TRBJ2-2; TRBD1 agrees at 7 bases. Germline V gives CDR1 SGHVS, CDR2 FNYEAQ. This CDR3 region has 17 residues. V lost 5 bases, J lost 1 base, and 10 bases stayed unmatched. Here the CDR3 DNA reads TGTGCCAGCAGCCCACTCGGAGGACAGGTGAACACCGGGGAGCTGTTTTTT. It translates to CASSPLGGQVNTGELFF.

The chain recombines TRBV30 with TRBJ2-1; 11 bases map to TRBD2. The CDR3 is made up of 14 amino acids. The germline CDR1 and CDR2 sequences are GTSNPN and SVGIG (reference sequence). Trimming took 2 bases from V and 5 from J; bases not matched to a gene: 2. CDR3 bases: TGTGCCTGGAGTCGACTAGCGGGAAACAATGAGCAGTTCTTC. This translates into CAWSRLAGNNEQFF.

This clone was observed once. The chain joins TRBV6-1 to TRBJ2-1, with 11 bases aligning to TRBD2. Losses at the gene ends were 4 bases for V and 8 bases for J; bases not matched to a gene: 7. This CDR3 has 15 amino acids. Germline V lookup: CDR1 MNHNS, CDR2 SASEGT. The CDR3 reads CASSAGTSGNDEQFF. DNA for the CDR3: TGTGCCAGCAGTGCCGGGACTAGCGGAAATGATGAGCAGTTCTTC.

V is TRBV30 and J is TRBJ1-4; 9 nucleotides match TRBD1. With V trimmed by 3 bases and J by 8 bases, 7 bases remained unmatched. There are 14 residues in the CDR3. The germline V gene has CDR1 GTSNPN and CDR2 SVGIG (reference sequence). CDR3 residues: CAWRLTGGREKLFF. CDR3 coding DNA: TGTGCCTGGAGGCTGACAGGGGGAAGGGAAAAACTGTTTTTT.

This rearrangement joins TRBV19 to TRBJ1-3, with a possible D match to TRBD1 (6 bases). CDR1 and CDR2 (germline): LNHDA, SQIVND (reference sequence). V lost 7 bases and J lost 4, with 17 bases in between. This CDR3 is 15 amino acids long. Here the CDR3 reads CASIRTGMDGNTIYF. CDR3 bases: TGTGCCAGTATTCGAACAGGGATGGACGGAAACACCATATATTTT.

The chain links TRBV5-1 to TRBJ2-3; tentative D call: TRBD1 (6 bases). V was trimmed by 7 bases and J by 6 bases, leaving 12 bases between them. The CDR3 contains 12 residues. Germline CDR1 and CDR2: SGHRS and YFSETQ. CDR3 loop: CASAITGDTQYF. The CDR3 coding sequence is TGCGCCAGCGCCATCACAGGGGATACGCAGTATTTT.

The chain has TRBV29-1 and TRBJ2-3; D uncertain. CDR3 length: 12 residues. Trimming removed 4 bases from V and 0 bases from J, with 5 bases in between. Germline V gives CDR1 SQVTM, CDR2 ANQGSEA. The CDR3 is CSVVPSTDTQYF. CDR3 nucleotide sequence: TGCAGCGTTGTCCCTAGCACAGATACGCAGTATTTT.

About this clone itself: A read error may produce the germline difference seen at one junction end. The chain links TRBV2 to TRBJ2-6; 9 positions match TRBD1. This CDR3 contains 11 residues. Germline CDR1 SNHLY, CDR2 FYNNEI. The CDR3 DNA is TGTGCCAGCACCGGGACAGGGCCCCTGGCTTTC. Translated, it gives CASTGTGPLAF.

This sequence joins TRBV10-2 and TRBJ2-7; 8 bases are shared with TRBD1. The length of the CDR3 is 15 residues. J was trimmed by 4 bases and V by 3 bases; bases with no gene match: 8. Per germline, CDR1 WSHSY and CDR2 SAAADI. Here the CDR3 reads CASSDPGQEIYEQYF. Written as DNA, the CDR3 is TGCGCCAGCAGTGACCCGGGACAGGAAATTTACGAGCAGTACTTC.

This chain joins TRBV5-1 and TRBJ2-5; 13 bases align to TRBD2. This CDR3 has 15 residues. Trimming cost V 3 bases and J 5 bases; bases outside gene matches: 4. The germline V gene has CDR1 SGHRS and CDR2 YFSETQ. CDR3 DNA: TGCGCCAGCAGCTCAACTAGCGGGAGGGAGGAGACCCAGTACTTC. Residues: CASSSTSGREETQYF.

The chain couples TRBV27 to TRBJ2-1, with a weak D call TRBD2 (5 bases). Trimming left V 4 bases short and J 0 bases short, with 13 bases between. CDR3 length equals 16 residues. Germline-derived CDR1 and CDR2 are MNHEY and SMNVEV (reference sequence). The CDR3 sequence is CASSSSDGISYNEQFF. CDR3 coding DNA: TGTGCCAGCAGTTCTTCAGACGGGATCTCCTACAATGAGCAGTTCTTC.

The V and J genes are TRBV5-1 and TRBJ2-7; 8 nucleotides agree with TRBD1. Germline-derived CDR1 and CDR2 are SGHRS and YFSETQ. The V and J ends lost 0 bases and 5 bases, in that order; junction bases with no gene match: 4. The CDR3 sequence is 14 residues long. CDR3 coding DNA: TGCGCCAGCAGCTTGGGGCAGGGGGCCAACGAGCAGTACTTC. Its translation is CASSLGQGANEQYF.

The chain uses TRBV28 and TRBJ2-3, with D possibly matching TRBD1 (6 bases). This CDR3 is built from 12 residues. The V and J ends lost 7 bases and 7 bases respectively, with 12 bases between them. From germline, CDR1 is MDHEN and CDR2 SYDVKM. The CDR3 DNA reads TGTGCCAGCACATTACAGGGACATACGCAGTATTTT. The encoded protein is CASTLQGHTQYF.

This clone occurred once. The J gene is TRBJ2-1, the V gene TRBV2, with 10 bases lining up with TRBD1. Trimming at V came to 9 bases and at J to 0 bases, leaving 14 bases not matched to a gene. Germline loops: CDR1 SNHLY, CDR2 FYNNEI. The CDR3 spans 18 residues. CDR3 protein: CARNTGTGDLSSYNEQFF. The CDR3 DNA sequence: TGTGCCAGGAATACCGGGACAGGGGATCTGAGCTCCTACAATGAGCAGTTCTTC.

This clone was picked up one time. This rearrangement joins TRBV30 to TRBJ1-4; 9 bases agree with TRBD1. This CDR3 is built from 15 residues. The V gene's germline CDR1 is GTSNPN and CDR2 SVGIG (reference sequence). V was pared by 4 bases and J by 4 bases, with 7 bases of the junction left unmatched. CDR3 sequence: CAWTHPTGGNEKLFF. The DNA of the CDR3 is TGTGCCTGGACCCACCCGACAGGGGGTAATGAAAAACTGTTTTTT.